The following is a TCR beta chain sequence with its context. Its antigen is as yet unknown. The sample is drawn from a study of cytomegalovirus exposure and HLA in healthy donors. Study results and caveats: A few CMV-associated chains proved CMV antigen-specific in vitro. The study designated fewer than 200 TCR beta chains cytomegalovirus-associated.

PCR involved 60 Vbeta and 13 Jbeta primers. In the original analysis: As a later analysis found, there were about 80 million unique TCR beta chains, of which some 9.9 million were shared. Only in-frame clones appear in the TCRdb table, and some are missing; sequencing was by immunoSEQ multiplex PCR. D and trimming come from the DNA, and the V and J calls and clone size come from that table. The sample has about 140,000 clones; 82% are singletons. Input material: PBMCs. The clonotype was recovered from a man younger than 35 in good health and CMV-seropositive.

This chain's CDR3 is CASSPGQGWSDGYTF. The CDR3 DNA reads as TGCGCCAGCAGCCCGGGACAGGGATGGAGCGATGGCTACACCTTC. This chain links TRBV5-1 with TRBJ1-2; 9 nucleotides align to TRBD1. The CDR3 runs to 15 residues. V lost 4 bases to trimming and J lost 6 bases; unmatched junction nucleotides: 10. The germline V gene encodes CDR1 SGHRS and CDR2 YFSETQ.